This note documents a single TCR beta chain sequence. CD8 cells classed as naive were CD45RO-negative and positively selected for CCR7, excluding terminally differentiated effector memory CD45RA+ cells. The CDR3 runs to 16 residues. V was shortened by 5 bases and J by 2 bases, with 13 bases between the two germline ends. Germline-derived CDR1 and CDR2 are SGHNT and YENEEA. The data were obtained in a study of shared clonotypes between healthy human individuals. At the level of the study: A couple of women and three men aged 18 to 49 made up the donors.

Sequencing was performed with immunoSEQ multiplex PCR; in TCRdb, only in-frame clones are kept and a portion is missing. Here the sample spans hundreds of thousands of clones, around 96% being singletons. The sample taken for sequencing was naive CD8+ T cells sorted from blood. The chain uses TRBV11-3 and TRBJ2-6; a possible D gene is TRBD1 (5 bases). The clonotype was recovered from a man in his thirties or forties in good health. The CDR3 sequence is CASSPTTRAGANVLTF. The CDR3 DNA reads TGTGCCAGCAGCCCAACGACCAGGGCTGGGGCCAACGTCCTGACTTTC.